Shown below are 18 T cell receptor beta chains from a single sample sequenced in a study of patients and donors after allogeneic stem cell transplantation. TCRdb recomputed calls from the RT-PCR reads with MiXCR, one row per CDR3 protein. The sample gives about 16,000 distinct CDR3 sequences, 27% of which show up once; about 35% is in the top ten. Sequencing used blood, either unsorted or a sorted T cell fraction (not recorded which). These receptor sequences come from a human donor who was either an allogeneic HSCT recipient or a stem cell or donor lymphocyte infusion donor (not recorded which). It is not recorded whose cells these are; they may come from a transplant donor.

The chain links TRBV5-6 to TRBJ1-6; the match to TRBD1 covers 7 bases. Germline values: CDR1 SGHDT, CDR2 YYEEEE. V lost 0 bases, J lost 10 bases, and 4 bases stayed unmatched. This CDR3 region has 14 residues. The CDR3 loop is CASSLVRGPSPLHF. CDR3 in DNA: TGTGCCAGCAGCTTGGTAAGGGGGCCCTCACCCCTCCACTTT. Full variable domain (rest looked up from reference TRBV5-6 and TRBJ1-6): DAGVTQSPTHLIKTRGQQVTLRCSPKSGHDTVSWYQQALGQGPQFIFQYYEEEERQRGNFPDRFSGHQFPNYSSELNVNALLLGDSALYLCASSLVRGPSPLHFGNGTRLTVT.

This clonotype has just a few counts. V and J are TRBV10-2 and TRBJ1-2, with 8 bases fitting TRBD1. From germline, CDR1 is WSHSY and CDR2 SAAADI. The CDR3 length is 16 residues. V dropped 7 bases and J dropped 8; count of bases not matched to a gene: 18. The CDR3 region has the DNA TGCGCCAGCAAAATCGGGACAGGCGTCGGGTTCGGCGGCTACACCTTC. Encoded protein: CASKIGTGVGFGGYTF.

This chain joins TRBV12-3 or TRBV12-4 and TRBJ1-5; 7 nucleotides agree with TRBD1. The CDR3 totals 16 residues. J lost 3 bases, V lost 5 bases, and 10 bases had no gene match. CDR3 nucleotides: TGTGCCAGCAGTGGTGGACAGGTCCGAGACAATCAGCCCCAGCATTTT. This translates into CASSGGQVRDNQPQHF.

This chain joins TRBV16 and TRBJ2-6, with TRBD1 matching 7 bases. Germline V gene lookup returns CDR1 KGHSY and CDR2 FQNENV. The ends lost 8 bases at V and 0 bases at J; junction bases unmatched: 7. This CDR3 has 16 amino acids. CDR3 region: CASGGQPYSGANVLTF. The CDR3 DNA sequence: TGTGCCAGCGGGGGACAGCCATACTCTGGGGCCAACGTCCTGACTTTC.

The V gene is TRBV5-1, the J gene TRBJ2-1; tentative D call: TRBD1 (6 bases). CDR3 length: 16 residues. CDR1 and CDR2 from the germline V gene are SGHRS and YFSETQ. V gave up 0 bases and J gave up 5 bases, with 15 bases separating them. The CDR3 DNA follows: TGCGCCAGCAGCTTGGCCGGCAGGGGCGGAAACAATGAGCAGTTCTTC. Translation gives CASSLAGRGGNNEQFF.

This clonotype was observed at least ten times. DNA of the CDR3: TGTGCCAGCTCACCACGAGGTTCGAGCTACGGGGCTGAAGCTTTCTTT. This sequence encodes CASSPRGSSYGAEAFF. The chain combines TRBV18 with TRBJ1-1, with D unclear. The CDR3 loop spans 16 amino acids. The germline V and J ends were trimmed by 1 base and 6 bases, with 18 bases remaining between them. Germline loops: CDR1 KGHSH, CDR2 LQKENI.

This clonotype is medium-sized in the sample. This chain joins TRBV20-1 and TRBJ1-5; D unresolved. This CDR3 is built from 17 residues. V lost 0 bases, J lost 0 bases, and 15 bases lay in between. Germline lookup yields CDR1 DFQATT and CDR2 SNEGSKA (reference sequence). For the CDR3, the DNA is TGCAGTGCTAGAGATCTAATGAACAGCCTTAGCAATCAGCCCCAGCATTTT. It is translated as CSARDLMNSLSNQPQHF.

This clonotype was observed a handful of times. The V gene is TRBV10-3, the J gene TRBJ1-4; D not certain. V shed 2 bases and J shed 7 bases, with 2 bases lying between them. CDR3 length: 11 amino acids. Germline CDR1 is ENHRY and CDR2 is SYGVKD. This chain's CDR3 is CAISETEKLFF. The CDR3 DNA reads as TGTGCCATCAGTGAGACTGAAAAACTGTTTTTT.

The chain is built from TRBV29-1 and TRBJ2-2; weak D call: TRBD2 (6 bases). Trimming stripped 4 bases from V and 3 bases from J, with 9 bases between. The CDR3 consists of 13 residues. CDR1 is SQVTM, CDR2 ANQGSEA, per germline. The CDR3 coding sequence is TGCAGCGTTGGGACTACCTACACCGGGGAGCTGTTTTTT. This gives the protein CSVGTTYTGELFF.

The table lists this clonotype with many counts. The V gene is TRBV28, the J gene TRBJ1-5, with D tentatively TRBD1 (6 bases). The ends were cut back, 2 bases at V and 2 bases at J, with 10 bases in the middle. The CDR3 consists of 15 residues. Looked up from germline, CDR1 is MDHEN and CDR2 is SYDVKM. This chain's CDR3 is CASSLGGYGNQPQHF. CDR3 coding DNA: TGTGCCAGCAGTTTAGGGGGCTACGGCAATCAGCCCCAGCATTTT.

This chain connects TRBV27 to TRBJ2-3; tentatively, D is TRBD2 (6 bases). This CDR3 has 14 amino acids. Trimming cost V 1 base and J 5 bases, with 10 bases left between them. Germline-derived CDR1 and CDR2 are MNHEY and SMNVEV (reference sequence). The CDR3 here is CASSLLRGGDTQYF. The CDR3 DNA reads TGTGCCAGCAGTTTATTGCGGGGTGGAGATACGCAGTATTTT.

This clonotype has a handful of counts. The chain uses TRBV24-1 and TRBJ1-5; no clear D gene. The V end lost 5 bases, the J end lost 9 bases, and 10 bases lay between the germline ends. The CDR3 length is 12 residues. CDR1 KGHDR and CDR2 SFDVKD come from the germline V gene. In DNA, the CDR3 is TGTGCCACCAGTGGGGAGAAGGGGCCCCAGCATTTT. Encoded protein: CATSGEKGPQHF.

This chain connects TRBV15 to TRBJ2-1; D call uncertain. This CDR3 contains 13 residues. The V end lost 0 bases, the J end lost 8 bases, and 8 bases lay between the germline ends. CDR1 LNHNV and CDR2 YYDKDF come from the germline V gene (reference sequence). The CDR3 coding sequence is TGTGCCACCAGCAGAGATGGTTGGGATGAGCAGTTCTTC. Protein: CATSRDGWDEQFF. The whole variable domain, filled in from reference TRBV15 and TRBJ2-1, reads DAMVIQNPRYQVTQFGKPVTLSCSQTLNHNVMYWYQQKSSQAPKLLFHYYDKDFNNEADTPDNFQSRRPNTSFCFLDIRSPGLGDTAMYLCATSRDGWDEQFFGPGTRLTVL.

The chain uses TRBV10-3 and TRBJ2-5; the match to TRBD2 covers 8 bases. CDR1 is ENHRY and CDR2 is SYGVKD in the germline V gene. Germline trimming cut 5 bases from V and 2 bases from J; bases unmatched to any gene: 7. The CDR3 runs to 15 residues. The DNA of the CDR3 is TGTGCCATCAGTCGAGCGGGGGAGCCTCAAGAGACCCAGTACTTC. This translates into CAISRAGEPQETQYF.

The chain recombines TRBV28 with TRBJ1-2; D call uncertain. The CDR3 consists of 13 residues. V lost 4 bases, J lost 3 bases, and 9 bases lay in between. Germline CDR1 is MDHEN and CDR2 is SYDVKM. In DNA form, the CDR3 reads TGTGCCAGCAGTTCTTACCCCGACTATGGCTACACCTTC. Translation gives CASSSYPDYGYTF.

This clonotype was counted a few times. This rearrangement joins TRBV27 to TRBJ1-4; a weak D match, TRBD1 (6 bases). The V end lost 5 bases, the J end lost 8 bases, and 15 bases lay between the germline ends. Germline CDR1 MNHEY, CDR2 SMNVEV (reference sequence). This CDR3 spans 14 amino acids. Here the CDR3 DNA reads TGTGCCAGCAGTACGACAGGAACGGGAGAAAAACTGTTTTTT. This encodes CASSTTGTGEKLFF. The variable domain in full, with the rest retrieved from reference TRBV27 and TRBJ1-4, is EAQVTQNPRYLITVTGKKLTVTCSQNMNHEYMSWYRQDPGLGLRQIYYSMNVEVTDKGDVPEGYKVSRKEKRNFPLILESPSPNQTSLYFCASSTTGTGEKLFFGSGTQLSVL.

The chain links TRBV24-1 to TRBJ1-1; weak D call: TRBD1 (5 bases). Germline V CDR1 and CDR2: KGHDR, SFDVKD. This CDR3 has 13 residues. The V and J ends lost 3 bases and 7 bases respectively, with 11 bases between them. Here the CDR3 DNA reads TGTGCCACCAGTGATCCCAACAGGTTTGAAGCTTTCTTT. It is translated as CATSDPNRFEAFF.

The chain has TRBV3-1 and TRBJ1-6, with 7 bases matching TRBD1. From germline, CDR1 is LGHDT and CDR2 YNNKEL (reference sequence). V trimming: 3 bases; J trimming: 10 bases; junction bases outside the gene matches: 3. This CDR3 has 13 amino acids. The CDR3 DNA follows: TGTGCCAGCAGCCATACAGGGGACTCACCCCTCCACTTT. This translates into CASSHTGDSPLHF.